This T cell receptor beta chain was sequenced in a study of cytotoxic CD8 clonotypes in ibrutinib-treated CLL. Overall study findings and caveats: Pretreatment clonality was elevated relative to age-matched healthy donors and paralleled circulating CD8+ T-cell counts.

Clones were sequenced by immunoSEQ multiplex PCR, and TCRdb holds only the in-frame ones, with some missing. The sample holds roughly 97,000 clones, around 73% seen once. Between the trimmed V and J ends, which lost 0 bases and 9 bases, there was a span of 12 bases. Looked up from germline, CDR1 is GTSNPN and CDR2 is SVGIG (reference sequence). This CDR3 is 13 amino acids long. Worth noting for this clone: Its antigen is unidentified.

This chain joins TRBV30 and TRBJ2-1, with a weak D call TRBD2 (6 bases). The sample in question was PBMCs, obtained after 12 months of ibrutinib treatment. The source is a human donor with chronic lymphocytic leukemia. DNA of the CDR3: TGTGCCTGGAGTGTAGTGGGGCGGGGTGAGCAGTTCTTC. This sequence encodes CAWSVVGRGEQFF.